This T cell receptor beta chain was observed in a study of blood T cell repertoires in COVID-19. Study-wide background: The United States, Italy and Spain provided the acute and convalescent COVID-19 samples. PBMCs, B-cell-depleted T cells, or T cells provided the cDNA or gDNA that made up the material.

Between the trimmed V and J ends, which lost 5 bases and 3 bases, there was a span of 7 bases. Germline CDR1 is SNHLY and CDR2 is FYNNEI. This CDR3 region has 13 residues. Original handling: For nucleated cells, counts were estimated from reference gene primer amplification. Assay used: immunoSEQ multiplex PCR; TCRdb lists only in-frame clones, some missing. For V, J and clone size, that table is used; D and trimming come from the DNA. The table includes just over 40,000 clones, about 79% detected once. The TCR originated in a woman aged 55-69 years with acute or convalescent COVID-19. The material sequenced was peripheral blood. The rearrangement joins TRBV2 to TRBJ2-2, with D possibly being TRBD2 (6 bases). The chain's CDR3 is CASSPGDTGELFF. CDR3 DNA sequence: TGTGCCAGCAGTCCGGGGGACACCGGGGAGCTGTTTTTT.